This paragraph reports one T cell receptor beta chain. The antigen remains unidentified. This sample is drawn from a study of cytomegalovirus exposure and HLA in healthy donors. For the study at large: Findings of an earlier analysis included about 100 million unique TCR beta sequences from some 180 million T cells. The study, taken as a whole, reports: Sequencing likely produced, as an artifact, a cluster of highly shared sequence variants. Whilst most TCR sequences proved rare, a subset of public TCRs occurred across many donors.

Primers included in the PCR were 60 Vbeta and 13 Jbeta primers. Data came from immunoSEQ multiplex PCR; TCRdb stores just in-frame clones and leaves some out. The sample features approximately 58,000 clones, with 12% in its top ten. The CDR3 covers 14 residues. CDR1 is SNHLY, CDR2 FYNNEI, per germline. Trimming removed 4 bases from V and 3 bases from J; junction bases left unmatched: 5. The sequenced sample was PBMCs. The J gene is TRBJ1-2, the V gene TRBV2, with 7 nucleotides matching TRBD1. The clonotype originates from a man aged 18-30 years in good health and CMV-seropositive. CDR3 sequence (DNA): TGTGCCAGCAGTGGGGACAGATCGGACTATGGCTACACCTTC. This translates into CASSGDRSDYGYTF.